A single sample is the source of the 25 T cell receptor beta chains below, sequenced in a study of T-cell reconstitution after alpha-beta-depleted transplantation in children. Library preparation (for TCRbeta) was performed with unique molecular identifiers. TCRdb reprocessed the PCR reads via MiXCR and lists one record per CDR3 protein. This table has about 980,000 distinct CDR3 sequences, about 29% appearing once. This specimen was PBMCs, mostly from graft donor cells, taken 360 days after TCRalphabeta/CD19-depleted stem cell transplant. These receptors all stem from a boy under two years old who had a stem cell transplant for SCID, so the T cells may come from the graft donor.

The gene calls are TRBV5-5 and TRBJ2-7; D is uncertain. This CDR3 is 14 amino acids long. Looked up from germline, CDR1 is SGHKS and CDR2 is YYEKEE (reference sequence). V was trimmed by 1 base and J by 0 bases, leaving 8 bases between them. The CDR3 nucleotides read TGTGCCAGCAGCTTGTGGGCCAGCTCCTACGAGCAGTACTTC. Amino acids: CASSLWASSYEQYF.

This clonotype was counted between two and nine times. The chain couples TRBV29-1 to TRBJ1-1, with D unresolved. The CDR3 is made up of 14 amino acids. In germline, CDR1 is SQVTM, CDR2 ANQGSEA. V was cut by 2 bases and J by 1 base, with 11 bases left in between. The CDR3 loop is CSVEIKWGNTEAFF. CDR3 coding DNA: TGCAGCGTTGAAATAAAATGGGGGAACACTGAAGCTTTCTTT.

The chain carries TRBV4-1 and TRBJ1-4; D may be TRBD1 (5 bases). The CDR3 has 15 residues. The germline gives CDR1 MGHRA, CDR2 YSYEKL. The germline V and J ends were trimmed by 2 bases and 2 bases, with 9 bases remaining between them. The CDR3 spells CASSQRQFTNEKLFF. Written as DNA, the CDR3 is TGCGCCAGCAGCCAAAGACAGTTTACTAATGAAAAACTGTTTTTT.

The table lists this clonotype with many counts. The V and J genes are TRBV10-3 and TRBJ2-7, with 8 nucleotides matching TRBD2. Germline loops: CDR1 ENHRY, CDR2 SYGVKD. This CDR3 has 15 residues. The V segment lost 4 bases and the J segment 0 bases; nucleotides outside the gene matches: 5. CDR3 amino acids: CAISGSGASSYEQYF. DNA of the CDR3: TGTGCCATCAGTGGTAGCGGGGCTAGCTCCTACGAGCAGTACTTC.

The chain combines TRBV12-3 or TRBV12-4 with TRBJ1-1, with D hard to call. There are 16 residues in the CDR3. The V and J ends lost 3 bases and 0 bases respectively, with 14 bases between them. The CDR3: CASSFGVMGMNTEAFF. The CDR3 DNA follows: TGTGCCAGCAGTTTTGGGGTGATGGGGATGAACACTGAAGCTTTCTTT.

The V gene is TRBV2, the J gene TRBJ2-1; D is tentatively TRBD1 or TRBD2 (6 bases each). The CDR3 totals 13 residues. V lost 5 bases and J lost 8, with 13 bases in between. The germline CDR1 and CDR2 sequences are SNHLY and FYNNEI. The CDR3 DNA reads TGTGCCAGCAGTTTTACCGGGGGCGATGAGCAGTTCTTC. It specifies CASSFTGGDEQFF.

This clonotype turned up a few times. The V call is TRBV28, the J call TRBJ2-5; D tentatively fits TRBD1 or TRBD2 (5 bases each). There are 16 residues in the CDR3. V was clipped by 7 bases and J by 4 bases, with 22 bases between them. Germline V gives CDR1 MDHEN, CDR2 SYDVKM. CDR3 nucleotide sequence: TGTGCCAGCATCCAGGGCGGGCCCCGAGGGACAGAGACCCAGTACTTC. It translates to CASIQGGPRGTETQYF.

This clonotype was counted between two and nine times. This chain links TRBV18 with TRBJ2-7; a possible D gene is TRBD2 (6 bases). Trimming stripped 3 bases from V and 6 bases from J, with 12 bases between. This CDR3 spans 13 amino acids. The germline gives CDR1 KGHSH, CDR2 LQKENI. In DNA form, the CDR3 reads TGTGCCAGCTCACCGCCGGGGGTGGGCGAGCAGTACTTC. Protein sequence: CASSPPGVGEQYF.

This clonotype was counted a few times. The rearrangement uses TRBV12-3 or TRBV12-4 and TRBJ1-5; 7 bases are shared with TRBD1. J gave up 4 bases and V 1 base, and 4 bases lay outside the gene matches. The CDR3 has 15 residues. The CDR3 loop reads CASSLGQGVNQPQHF. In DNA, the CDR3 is TGTGCCAGCAGTTTAGGGCAGGGGGTTAATCAGCCCCAGCATTTT.

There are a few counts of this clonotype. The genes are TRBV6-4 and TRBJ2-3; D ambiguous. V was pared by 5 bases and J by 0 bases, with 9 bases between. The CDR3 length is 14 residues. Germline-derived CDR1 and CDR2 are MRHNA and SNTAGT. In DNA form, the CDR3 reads TGTGCCAGCAGTCCTGTCGCCAGCACAGATACGCAGTATTTT. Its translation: CASSPVASTDTQYF.

The CDR3 nucleotides read TGTGCCAGCACCCCACAGGGGGGGGGTTATGGCTACACCTTC. Protein product: CASTPQGGGYGYTF. The genes are TRBV6-5 and TRBJ1-2; 8 nucleotides align to TRBD1. The CDR3 runs 14 residues. V shed 7 bases, J shed 5 bases, and the junction held 9 bases outside the gene matches. Germline CDR1 reads MNHEY; CDR2 reads SVGAGI.

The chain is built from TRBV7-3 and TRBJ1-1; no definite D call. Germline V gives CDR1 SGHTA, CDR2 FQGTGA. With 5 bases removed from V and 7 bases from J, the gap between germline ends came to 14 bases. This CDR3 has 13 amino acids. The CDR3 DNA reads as TGTGCCAGCAGCGACGACACCGTAAGTGAAGCTTTCTTT. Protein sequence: CASSDDTVSEAFF.

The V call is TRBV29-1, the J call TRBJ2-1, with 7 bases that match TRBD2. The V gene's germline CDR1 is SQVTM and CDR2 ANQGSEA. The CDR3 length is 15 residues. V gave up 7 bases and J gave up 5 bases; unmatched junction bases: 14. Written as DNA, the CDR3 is TGCAGCGCTCGGTTTCGCCTAGCGGACCACAATGAGCAGTTCTTC. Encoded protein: CSARFRLADHNEQFF.

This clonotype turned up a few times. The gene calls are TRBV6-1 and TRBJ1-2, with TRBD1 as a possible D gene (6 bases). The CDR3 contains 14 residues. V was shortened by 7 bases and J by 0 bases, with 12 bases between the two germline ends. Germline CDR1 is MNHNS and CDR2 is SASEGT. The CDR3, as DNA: TGTGCCAGCATCCGGACAGCTTCTAACTATGGCTACACCTTC. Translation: CASIRTASNYGYTF.

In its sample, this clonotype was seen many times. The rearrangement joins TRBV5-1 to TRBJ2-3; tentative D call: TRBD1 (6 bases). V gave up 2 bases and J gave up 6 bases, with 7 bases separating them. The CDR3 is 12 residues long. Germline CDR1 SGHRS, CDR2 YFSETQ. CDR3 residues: CASSFDRDTQYF. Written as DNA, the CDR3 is TGCGCCAGCAGCTTTGACAGGGATACGCAGTATTTT.

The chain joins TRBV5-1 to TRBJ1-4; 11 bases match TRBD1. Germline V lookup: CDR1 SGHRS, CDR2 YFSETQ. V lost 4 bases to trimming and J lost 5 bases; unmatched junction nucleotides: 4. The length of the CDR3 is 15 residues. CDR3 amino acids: CASSTGQGANEKLFF. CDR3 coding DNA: TGCGCCAGCAGCACAGGACAGGGGGCAAATGAAAAACTGTTTTTT.

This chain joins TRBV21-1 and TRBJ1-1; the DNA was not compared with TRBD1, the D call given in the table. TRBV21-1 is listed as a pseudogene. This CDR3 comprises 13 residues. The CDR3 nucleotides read TGTGCCAGCAGCAAAATTGGGGGCACTGAAGCTTTCTTT. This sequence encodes CASSKIGGTEAFF.

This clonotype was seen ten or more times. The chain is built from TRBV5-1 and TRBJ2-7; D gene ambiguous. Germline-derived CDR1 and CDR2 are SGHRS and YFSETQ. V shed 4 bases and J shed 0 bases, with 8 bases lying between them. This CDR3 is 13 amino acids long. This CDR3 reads CASSPTPSYEQYF. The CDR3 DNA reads TGCGCCAGCAGCCCGACTCCCTCCTACGAGCAGTACTTC.

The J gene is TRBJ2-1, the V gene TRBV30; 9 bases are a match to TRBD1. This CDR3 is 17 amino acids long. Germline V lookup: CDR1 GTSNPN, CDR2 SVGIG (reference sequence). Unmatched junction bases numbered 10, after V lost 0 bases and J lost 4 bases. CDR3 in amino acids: CAWSVLRPGTGYNEQFF. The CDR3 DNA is TGTGCCTGGAGTGTACTTCGTCCCGGGACAGGGTACAATGAGCAGTTCTTC. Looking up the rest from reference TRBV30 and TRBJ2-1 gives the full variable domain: SQTIHQWPATLVQPVGSPLSLECTVEGTSNPNLYWYRQAAGRGLQLLFYSVGIGQISSEVPQNLSASRPQDRQFILSSKKLLLSDSGFYLCAWSVLRPGTGYNEQFFGPGTRLTVL.

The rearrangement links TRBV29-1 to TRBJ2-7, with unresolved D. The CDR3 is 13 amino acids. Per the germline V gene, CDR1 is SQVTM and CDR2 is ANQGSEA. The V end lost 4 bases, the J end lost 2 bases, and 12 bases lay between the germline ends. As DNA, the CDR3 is TGCAGCGTTGCTTGGGCGGAGACCTACGAGCAGTACTTC. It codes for CSVAWAETYEQYF.

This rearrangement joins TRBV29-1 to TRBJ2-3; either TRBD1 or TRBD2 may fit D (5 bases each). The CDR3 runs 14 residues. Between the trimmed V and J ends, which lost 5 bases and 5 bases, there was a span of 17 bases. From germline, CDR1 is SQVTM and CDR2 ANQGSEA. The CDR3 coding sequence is TGCAGCGTTTATCCGGGACCGGGGAGAGATACGCAGTATTTT. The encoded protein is CSVYPGPGRDTQYF.

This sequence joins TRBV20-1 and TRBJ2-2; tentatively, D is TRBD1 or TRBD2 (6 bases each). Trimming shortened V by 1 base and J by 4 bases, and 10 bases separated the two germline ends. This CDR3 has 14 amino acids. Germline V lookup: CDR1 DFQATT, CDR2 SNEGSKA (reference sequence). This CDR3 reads CSARVWGATGELFF. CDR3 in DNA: TGCAGTGCTAGAGTCTGGGGGGCCACCGGGGAGCTGTTTTTT.

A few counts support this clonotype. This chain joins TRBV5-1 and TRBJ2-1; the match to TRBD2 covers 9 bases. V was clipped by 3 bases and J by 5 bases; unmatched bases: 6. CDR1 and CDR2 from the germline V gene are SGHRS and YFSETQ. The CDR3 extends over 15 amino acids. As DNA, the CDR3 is TGCGCCAGCAGCTCCCTAGCGGGGCGGAACAATGAGCAGTTCTTC. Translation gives CASSSLAGRNNEQFF.

The CDR3 is CASSHEGGGNQPQHF. CDR3 coding DNA: TGCGCCAGCAGCCATGAGGGGGGCGGCAATCAGCCCCAGCATTTT. The rearrangement links TRBV4-1 to TRBJ1-5; possibly TRBD1 for D (6 bases). The CDR3 has 15 amino acids. V gave up 3 bases and J gave up 2 bases, with 11 bases separating them. Germline values: CDR1 MGHRA, CDR2 YSYEKL.

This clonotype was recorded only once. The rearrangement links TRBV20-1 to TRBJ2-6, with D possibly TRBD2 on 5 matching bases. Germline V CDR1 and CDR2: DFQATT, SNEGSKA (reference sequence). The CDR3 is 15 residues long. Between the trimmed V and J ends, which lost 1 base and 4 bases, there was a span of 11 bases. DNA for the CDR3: TGCAGTGCTAGAGGTGGGAGTGCAGGGGCCAACGTCCTGACTTTC. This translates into CSARGGSAGANVLTF.